The 5 T cell receptor beta chains reported below all come from one sample, sequenced in a study of shared clonotypes between healthy human individuals. Only in-frame clones appear in the TCRdb table, and some are missing; sequencing was by immunoSEQ multiplex PCR. The sample shows about 470,000 clones, around 75% of them seen only once. The sample consisted of PBMCs. The receptor source for this set is a woman aged 40 to 50 in good health. Some clones in this sample may be carry-over from other donors' samples.

This clone showed up just once. The chain has TRBV11-2 and TRBJ1-2; the D gene is possibly TRBD1 (6 bases). Germline CDR1 is SGHAT and CDR2 is FQNNGV. The CDR3 has 14 residues. V lost 5 bases and J 8 bases, leaving 18 bases between the germline ends. The CDR3 region has the DNA TGTGCCAGCAGCCCTATGTGGCAGGGGAGCGGCTACACCTTC. This encodes CASSPMWQGSGYTF.

This chain uses TRBV5-4 with TRBJ1-4, with 10 bases identical to TRBD1. The trim removed 3 bases at V and 8 bases at J, leaving 7 bases unmatched. This CDR3 spans 15 amino acids. Germline CDR1 and CDR2: SGHNT and YYREEE (reference sequence). The DNA of the CDR3 is TGTGCCAGCAGCTCCGGGACAGGGGAAATCGAAAAACTGTTTTTT. Encoded protein: CASSSGTGEIEKLFF.

This chain joins TRBV9 and TRBJ2-1, with D uncertain. The CDR3 consists of 13 residues. Germline CDR1 is SGDLS and CDR2 is YYNGEE. V was cut by 4 bases and J by 8 bases, with 13 bases left in between. CDR3 loop: CASSPAGVDEQFF. CDR3 sequence (DNA): TGTGCCAGCAGCCCTGCAGGTGTCGATGAGCAGTTCTTC.

This sequence joins TRBV7-9 and TRBJ2-7, with 7 bases that match TRBD2. V lost 1 base to trimming and J lost 9 bases; unmatched junction nucleotides: 18. Per germline, CDR1 SEHNR and CDR2 FQNEAQ (reference sequence). The CDR3 length is 17 residues. The CDR3 nucleotides read TGTGCCAGCAGCTTAGGGGGCTCGGGAGGACCCCCCGGCGGGCAGTACTTC. Protein sequence: CASSLGGSGGPPGGQYF.

The chain joins TRBV5-4 to TRBJ2-1; 13 bases are a match to TRBD2. J was trimmed by 2 bases and V by 5 bases; bases with no gene match: 4. The CDR3 runs to 16 residues. Germline V gene data show CDR1 as SGHNT and CDR2 as YYREEE (reference sequence). The CDR3 region is CASRTGTSGTYNEQFF. CDR3 sequence (DNA): TGTGCCAGCAGGACAGGGACTAGCGGGACCTACAATGAGCAGTTCTTC.